One and the same sample provided the 16 T cell receptor beta chains below, sequenced in a study of T cells in Graves' hyperthyroidism and ophthalmopathy (dated by TCRdb to about 2019). Libraries were built with multiplex PCR. The sample was run on an Illumina HiSeq 2000. The TCR beta CDR3 regions were amplified from RNA transcripts. For the first round of RT-PCR on the TCR CDR3, the HTBI primer set was used together with the Qiagen OneStep RT-PCR kit. Using fastp trimming at Q25 and MiXCR clonotype assembly, TCRdb reanalyzed the public sequencing data and kept in-frame beta chains. Each entry is one CDR3 protein sequence, shown with its most common DNA and genes. The sample data list 500,000 to 650,000 distinct CDR3 sequences, and about a sixth of these were observed just once. The top ten clonotypes cover roughly 18% of the sample. Sequencing was done on a sample of blood. The source of these receptors is a young woman with Graves' ophthalmopathy.

This clonotype has a handful of counts. The V gene is TRBV20-1, the J gene TRBJ2-7; 13 bases are a match to TRBD2. Looked up from germline, CDR1 is DFQATT and CDR2 is SNEGSKA (reference sequence). This CDR3 has 14 residues. The V and J ends lost 3 bases and 7 bases, in that order; junction bases with no gene match: 6. The CDR3: CSARTSGGYLEQYF. The CDR3 DNA is TGCAGTGCTAGGACTAGCGGGGGGTACCTTGAGCAGTACTTC.

This clonotype was observed many times. The V gene is TRBV30, the J gene TRBJ2-1; 16 positions match TRBD2. CDR1 GTSNPN and CDR2 SVGIG come from the germline V gene (reference sequence). The CDR3 sequence is 15 residues long. Trimming removed 5 bases from V and 5 bases from J; junction bases left unmatched: 3. The CDR3 region is CAWGGLAGGHNEQFF. The CDR3 DNA reads as TGTGCCTGGGGGGGACTAGCGGGAGGGCACAATGAGCAGTTCTTC.

V gene TRBV27 combines with J gene TRBJ2-1, with 9 bases fitting TRBD1. The V gene end was trimmed by 6 bases and the J gene end by 9 bases; junction bases not matched to a gene: 24. The CDR3 spans 19 residues. CDR1 and CDR2 (germline): MNHEY, SMNVEV (reference sequence). CDR3 DNA sequence: TGTGCCAGCAGAGGTGCAGTTTATTCCCTGGGACAGGGTTTTAGTGAGCAGTTCTTC. Translation: CASRGAVYSLGQGFSEQFF.

This clonotype appeared many times. The chain recombines TRBV4-1 with TRBJ2-3; D is ambiguous. The CDR3 runs 15 residues. Germline values: CDR1 MGHRA, CDR2 YSYEKL. Deletions cut 0 bases from V and 0 bases from J, with 7 bases between. The CDR3 loop is CASSQDPSSTDTQYF. The CDR3 DNA reads as TGCGCCAGCAGCCAAGATCCCAGCAGCACAGATACGCAGTATTTT.

This clonotype was picked up many times. This chain connects TRBV30 to TRBJ2-3, with 8 bases fitting TRBD2. The CDR3 loop spans 15 amino acids. V was clipped by 1 base and J by 2 bases; unmatched bases: 5. Germline V CDR1 and CDR2: GTSNPN, SVGIG (reference sequence). The CDR3 nucleotides are TGTGCCTGGAGTGGAGTAGCGGGGTACACAGATACGCAGTATTTT. Protein: CAWSGVAGYTDTQYF.

The chain couples TRBV12-3 or TRBV12-4 to TRBJ1-6; TRBD1 matches at 10 bases. The ends lost 5 bases at V and 5 bases at J; junction bases unmatched: 3. The length of the CDR3 is 15 residues. The CDR3 coding sequence is TGTGCCAGCAGTGGGGACAGGGGAAATAATTCACCCCTCCACTTT. This codes for CASSGDRGNNSPLHF.

A word on this clonotype: Since a much larger clone is just one base distant, this may be a read error. This rearrangement joins TRBV7-8 to TRBJ2-1; 9 positions match TRBD2. CDR1 is SGHVS and CDR2 is FQNEAQ in the germline V gene. The junction had 9 bases not matched to a gene; V was cut back by 5 bases and J by 7 bases. CDR3 size: 15 residues. The CDR3 region has the DNA TGTGCCAGCAGCCTCGGGGCTAGCGGGAAAAATGAGCAGTTCTTC. This sequence encodes CASSLGASGKNEQFF.

At least ten counts were recorded for this clonotype. The V gene is TRBV6-1, the J gene TRBJ1-1; perhaps TRBD1 as D (6 bases). Deletions cut 5 bases from V and 0 bases from J, with 16 bases between. CDR1 and CDR2 (germline): MNHNS, SASEGT. The CDR3 is made up of 16 amino acids. The CDR3, as DNA: TGTGCCAGCAGTACAGGGCCCGCCCGAATGAACACTGAAGCTTTCTTT. Encoded protein: CASSTGPARMNTEAFF.

This clonotype was seen at least ten times. The rearrangement links TRBV30 to TRBJ2-7, with D hard to call. V was cut by 7 bases and J by 0 bases, with 10 bases left in between. The CDR3 loop spans 12 amino acids. Germline lookup yields CDR1 GTSNPN and CDR2 SVGIG (reference sequence). The CDR3 sequence: CAYKSASYEQYF. CDR3 bases: TGTGCCTACAAGTCTGCCTCCTACGAGCAGTACTTC.

The CDR3 protein is CASSFSRLSSYNEQFF. The CDR3 nucleotides are TGTGCCAGCAGTTTTAGCCGACTCAGCTCCTACAATGAGCAGTTCTTC. This chain uses TRBV7-2 with TRBJ2-1; D gene unclear. V was clipped by 6 bases and J by 0 bases, with 15 bases between them. Germline CDR1 SGHTA, CDR2 FQGNSA. This CDR3 is 16 amino acids long.

This chain uses TRBV19 with TRBJ1-1, with D possibly matching TRBD1 (6 bases). Trimming removed 7 bases from V and 8 bases from J, with 20 bases in between. Germline CDR1 is LNHDA and CDR2 is SQIVND (reference sequence). The length of the CDR3 is 14 residues. The CDR3, as DNA: TGTGCCAGTACCTGGGGGCGTGGGCAACCAGAAGCTTTCTTT. Translation gives CASTWGRGQPEAFF.

This chain uses TRBV9 with TRBJ1-6; TRBD1 is a possible D gene (5 bases). Germline values: CDR1 SGDLS, CDR2 YYNGEE. The CDR3 totals 15 residues. With 0 bases removed from V and 5 bases from J, the gap between germline ends came to 9 bases. The CDR3 loop is CASSVGQSNNSPLHF. CDR3 nucleotide sequence: TGTGCCAGCAGCGTAGGACAGTCCAATAATTCACCCCTCCACTTT.

This chain joins TRBV6-2 or TRBV6-3 and TRBJ2-1; D is uncertain. Germline V lookup: CDR1 MNHEY, CDR2 SVGEGT. The CDR3 contains 15 residues. Trimming took off 4 bases at V and 0 bases at J, with 10 bases between the two ends. CDR3 loop: CASSWLTSSYNEQFF. For the CDR3, the DNA is TGTGCCAGCAGTTGGTTGACAAGCTCCTACAATGAGCAGTTCTTC.

The V and J genes are TRBV18 and TRBJ1-5; 11 bases line up with TRBD1. The V segment lost 3 bases and the J segment 0 bases; nucleotides outside the gene matches: 4. The germline gives CDR1 KGHSH, CDR2 LQKENI. This CDR3 has 17 residues. This CDR3 reads CASSPGTGGVSNQPQHF. CDR3 DNA sequence: TGTGCCAGCTCACCCGGGACAGGGGGTGTTAGCAATCAGCCCCAGCATTTT.

This clonotype was seen repeatedly, ten times or more. The rearrangement links TRBV18 to TRBJ2-3, with 7 bases identical to TRBD2. Germline V gene lookup returns CDR1 KGHSH and CDR2 LQKENI. CDR3 length: 15 residues. The junction had 3 bases not matched to a gene; V was cut back by 3 bases and J by 0 bases. The CDR3 coding sequence is TGTGCCAGCTCACCTTCTAGCGGTAGCACAGATACGCAGTATTTT. Translated, it gives CASSPSSGSTDTQYF.

This clonotype was observed many times. The chain joins TRBV28 to TRBJ1-1; the D is unclear. With 5 bases removed from V and 5 bases from J, the gap between germline ends came to 15 bases. Germline V gene data show CDR1 as MDHEN and CDR2 as SYDVKM. This CDR3 contains 14 residues. The CDR3 nucleotides are TGTGCCAGCAGTCGAAGGGATTACATAACTGAAGCTTTCTTT. Translated: CASSRRDYITEAFF.